This T cell receptor (beta chain) was identified in a study of blood T cell repertoires in COVID-19. Study-level background: There were acute and convalescent COVID-19 samples, and they came from the United States, Italy and Spain. PBMCs, B-cell-depleted T cells, or T cells provided the cDNA or gDNA that made up the material.

Original data processing: Amplification from reference gene primers served as the basis for estimated nucleated cell counts. Repertoires were generated with immunoSEQ multiplex PCR, while TCRdb's copy carries only in-frame clones and drops some. That table supplies the V and J calls and clone size; D and trimming were determined from the DNA. The data hold 300,000 to 400,000 clones, with roughly 87% observed a single time. Germline V gene lookup returns CDR1 SGHTA and CDR2 FQGNSA. With V trimmed by 5 bases and J by 7 bases, 8 bases remained unmatched. The length of the CDR3 is 15 residues. The chain employs TRBV7-2 and TRBJ2-1, with 10 positions matching TRBD1. This TCR came from a man aged 50 to 59 with active or convalescent COVID-19. Sequencing input: peripheral blood. As DNA, the CDR3 is TGTGCCAGCAGCCCGCGACAGGGGGCGTGGAATGAGCAGTTCTTC. Protein sequence: CASSPRQGAWNEQFF.